This TCR beta chain was found in a study of blood T cell repertoires in COVID-19. Across the whole study: From the United States, Italy and Spain came samples of acute and convalescent COVID-19. PBMCs, B-cell-depleted T cells, or T cells provided the cDNA or gDNA that made up the material.

Assay used: immunoSEQ multiplex PCR; TCRdb lists only in-frame clones, some missing. The table lists 97,000 or so clones, around four fifths of them singletons, with around 9.3% in the top ten. From germline, CDR1 is MNHEY and CDR2 SVGAGI. This CDR3 comprises 16 residues. The trim removed 4 bases at V and 2 bases at J, leaving 8 bases unmatched. The chain employs TRBV6-5 and TRBJ2-7; 10 nucleotides agree with TRBD2. The sample consisted of peripheral blood. The sequence was obtained from a man in his sixties or seventies with acute or convalescent COVID-19. CDR3 in DNA: TGTGCCAGCAGTTCGCCCTCTAGCGGGGGAACCTACGAGCAGTACTTC. Translating gives CASSSPSSGGTYEQYF.